This TCR beta chain was obtained from a study of identical twins. This clonotype was counted at least ten times. This CDR3 is built from 16 residues. V was cut by 5 bases and J by 5 bases, with 19 bases left in between. A single record per CDR3 protein comes from TCRdb applying MiXCR to the 5' RACE reads. The sample carries 450,000 to 600,000 distinct CDR3 sequences, around 20% recorded once. In addition, the sample was reused for a study of yellow fever vaccine responses in identical twins. Turning to that study: Twins reportedly showed a vaccine T cell response that seemed partly convergent and partly personalized.

The sequence was collected from a woman younger than 30 in good health. Source material: CD4+ T cells sorted from blood. The chain couples TRBV12-3 or TRBV12-4 to TRBJ2-4; D possibly corresponds to TRBD2 (5 bases). The CDR3 region has the DNA TGTGCCAGCAGTCCCCTGGAGGAGGTCGAGGAAAACATTCAGTACTTC. Protein sequence: CASSPLEEVEENIQYF.